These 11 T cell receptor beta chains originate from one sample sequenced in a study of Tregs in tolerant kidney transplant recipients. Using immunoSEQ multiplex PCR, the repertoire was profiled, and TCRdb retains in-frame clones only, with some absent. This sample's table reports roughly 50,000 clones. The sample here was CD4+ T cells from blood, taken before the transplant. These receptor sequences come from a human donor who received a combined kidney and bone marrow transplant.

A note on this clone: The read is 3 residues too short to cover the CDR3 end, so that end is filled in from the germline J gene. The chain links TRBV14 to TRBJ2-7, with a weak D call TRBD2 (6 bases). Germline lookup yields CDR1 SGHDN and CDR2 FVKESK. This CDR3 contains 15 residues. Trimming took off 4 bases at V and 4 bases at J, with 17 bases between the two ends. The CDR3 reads CASSPLGGPNYEQYF. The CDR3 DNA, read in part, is TGTGCCAGCAGCCCACTCGGGGGTCCCAATTACGAG.

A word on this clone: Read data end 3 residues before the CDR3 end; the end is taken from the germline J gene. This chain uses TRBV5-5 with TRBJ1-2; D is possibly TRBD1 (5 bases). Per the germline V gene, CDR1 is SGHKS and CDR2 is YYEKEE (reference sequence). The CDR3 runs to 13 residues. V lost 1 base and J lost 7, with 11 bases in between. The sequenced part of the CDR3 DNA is TGTGCCAGCAGCTTGCTAGGGGCGCTTGGC. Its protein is CASSLLGALG. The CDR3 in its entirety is CASSLLGALGYTF.

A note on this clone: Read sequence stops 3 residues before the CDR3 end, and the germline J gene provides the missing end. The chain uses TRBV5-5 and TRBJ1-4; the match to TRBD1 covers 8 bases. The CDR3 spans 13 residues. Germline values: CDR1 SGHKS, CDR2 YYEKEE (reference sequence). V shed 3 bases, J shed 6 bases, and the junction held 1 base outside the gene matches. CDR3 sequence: CASSWTGYEKLFF. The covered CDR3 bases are TGTGCCAGCAGCTGGACAGGGTATGAAAAA.

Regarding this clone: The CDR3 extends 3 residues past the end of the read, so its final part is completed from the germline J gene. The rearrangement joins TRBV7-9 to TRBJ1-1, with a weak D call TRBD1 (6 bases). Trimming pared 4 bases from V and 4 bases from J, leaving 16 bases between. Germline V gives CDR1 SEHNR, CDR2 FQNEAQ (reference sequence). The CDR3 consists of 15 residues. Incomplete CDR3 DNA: TGTGCCAGCAGCTGGGGACACAACACGGTCACTGAA. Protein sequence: CASSWGHNTVTE. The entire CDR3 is CASSWGHNTVTEAFF.

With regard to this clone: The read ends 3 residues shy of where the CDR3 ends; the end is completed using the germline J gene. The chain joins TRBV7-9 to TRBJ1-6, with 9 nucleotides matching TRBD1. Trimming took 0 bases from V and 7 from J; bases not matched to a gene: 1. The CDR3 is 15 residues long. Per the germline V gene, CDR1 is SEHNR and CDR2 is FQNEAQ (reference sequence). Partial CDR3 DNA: TGTGCCAGCAGCTTAGCGACAGGGGGAAATTCACCC. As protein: CASSLATGGNSP. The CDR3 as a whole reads CASSLATGGNSPLHF.

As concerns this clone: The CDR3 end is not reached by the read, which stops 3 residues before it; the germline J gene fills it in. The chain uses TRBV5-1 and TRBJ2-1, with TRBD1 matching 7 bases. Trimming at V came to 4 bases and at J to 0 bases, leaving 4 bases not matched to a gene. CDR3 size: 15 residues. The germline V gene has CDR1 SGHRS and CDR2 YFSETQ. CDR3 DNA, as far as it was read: TGCGCCAGCAGCCGGGACAGCGACTCCTACAATGAG. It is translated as CASSRDSDSYNE. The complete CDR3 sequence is CASSRDSDSYNEQFF.

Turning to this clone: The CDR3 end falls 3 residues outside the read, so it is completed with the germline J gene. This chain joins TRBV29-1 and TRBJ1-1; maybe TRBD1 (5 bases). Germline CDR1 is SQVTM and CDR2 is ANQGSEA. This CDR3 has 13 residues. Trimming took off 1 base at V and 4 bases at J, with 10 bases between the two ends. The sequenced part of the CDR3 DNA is TGCAGCGTTGAAGTGGGGCGCGGCACTGAA. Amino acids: CSVEVGRGTE. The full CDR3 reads CSVEVGRGTEAFF.

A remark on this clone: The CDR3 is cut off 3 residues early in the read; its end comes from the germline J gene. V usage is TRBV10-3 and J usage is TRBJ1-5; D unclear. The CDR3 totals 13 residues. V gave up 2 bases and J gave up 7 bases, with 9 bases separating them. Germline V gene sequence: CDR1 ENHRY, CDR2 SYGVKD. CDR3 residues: CAISEADNQPQHF. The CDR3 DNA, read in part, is TGTGCCATCAGTGAGGCTGACAACCAGCCC.

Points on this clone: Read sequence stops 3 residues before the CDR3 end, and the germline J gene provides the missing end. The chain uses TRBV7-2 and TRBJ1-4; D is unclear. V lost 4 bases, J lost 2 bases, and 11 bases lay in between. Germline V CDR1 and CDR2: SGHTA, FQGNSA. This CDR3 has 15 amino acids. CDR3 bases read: TGTGCCAGCAGCTCCGCGCCGGGTACTAATGAAAAA. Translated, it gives CASSSAPGTNEK. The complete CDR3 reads CASSSAPGTNEKLFF.

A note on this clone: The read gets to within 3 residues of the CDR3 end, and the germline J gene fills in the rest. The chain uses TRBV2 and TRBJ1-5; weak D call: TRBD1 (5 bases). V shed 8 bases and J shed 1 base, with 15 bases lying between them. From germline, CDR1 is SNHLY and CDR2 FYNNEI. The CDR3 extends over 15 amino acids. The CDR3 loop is CASAPGWASNQPQHF. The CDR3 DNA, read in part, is TGTGCCAGCGCACCAGGGTGGGCGAGCAATCAGCCC. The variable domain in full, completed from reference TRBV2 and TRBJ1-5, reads EPEVTQTPSHQVTQMGQEVILRCVPISNHLYFYWYRQILGQKVEFLVSFYNNEISEKSEIFDDQFSVERPDGSNFTLKIRSTKLEDSAMYFCASAPGWASNQPQHFGDGTRLSIL.

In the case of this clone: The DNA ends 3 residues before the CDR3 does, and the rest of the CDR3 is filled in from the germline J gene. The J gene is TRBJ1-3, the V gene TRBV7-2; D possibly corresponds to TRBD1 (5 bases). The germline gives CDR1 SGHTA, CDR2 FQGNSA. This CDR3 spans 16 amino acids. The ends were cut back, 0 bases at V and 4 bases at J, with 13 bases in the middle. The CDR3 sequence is CASSLARTRGGNTIYF. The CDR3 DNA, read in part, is TGTGCCAGCAGCTTAGCGCGGACTAGGGGAGGAAACACC.